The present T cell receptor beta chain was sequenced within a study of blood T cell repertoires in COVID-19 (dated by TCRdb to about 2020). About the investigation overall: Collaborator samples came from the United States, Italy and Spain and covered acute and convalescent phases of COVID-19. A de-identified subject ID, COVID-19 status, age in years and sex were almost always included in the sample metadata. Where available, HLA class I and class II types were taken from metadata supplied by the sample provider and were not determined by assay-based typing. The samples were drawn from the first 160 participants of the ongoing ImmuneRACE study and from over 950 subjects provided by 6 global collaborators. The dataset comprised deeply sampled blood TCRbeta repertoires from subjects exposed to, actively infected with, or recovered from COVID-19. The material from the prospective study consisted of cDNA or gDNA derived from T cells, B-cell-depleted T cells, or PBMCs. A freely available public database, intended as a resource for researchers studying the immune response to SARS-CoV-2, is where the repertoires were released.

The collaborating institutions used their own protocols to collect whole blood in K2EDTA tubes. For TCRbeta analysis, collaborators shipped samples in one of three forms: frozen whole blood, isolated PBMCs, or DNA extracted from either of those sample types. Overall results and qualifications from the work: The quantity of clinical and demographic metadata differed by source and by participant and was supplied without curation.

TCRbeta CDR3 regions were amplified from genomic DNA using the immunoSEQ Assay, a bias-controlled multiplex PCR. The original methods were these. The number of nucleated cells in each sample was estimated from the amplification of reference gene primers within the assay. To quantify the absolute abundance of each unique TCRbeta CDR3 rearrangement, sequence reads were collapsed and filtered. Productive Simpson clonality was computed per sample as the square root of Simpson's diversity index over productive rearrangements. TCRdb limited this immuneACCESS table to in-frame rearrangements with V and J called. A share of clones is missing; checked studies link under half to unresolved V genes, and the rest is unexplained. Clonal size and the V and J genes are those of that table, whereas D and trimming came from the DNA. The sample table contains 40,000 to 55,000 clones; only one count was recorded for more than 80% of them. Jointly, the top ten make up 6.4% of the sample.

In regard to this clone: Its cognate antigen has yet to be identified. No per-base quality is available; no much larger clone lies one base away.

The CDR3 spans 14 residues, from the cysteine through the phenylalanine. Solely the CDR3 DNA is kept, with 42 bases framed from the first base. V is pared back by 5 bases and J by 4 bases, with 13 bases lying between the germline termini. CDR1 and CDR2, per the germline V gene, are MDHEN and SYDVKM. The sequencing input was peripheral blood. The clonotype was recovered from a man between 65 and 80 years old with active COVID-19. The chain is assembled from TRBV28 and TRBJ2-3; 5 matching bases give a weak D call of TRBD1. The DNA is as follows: TGTGCCAGCAGTCCCGTTTCCAGGGCAGATACGCAGTATTTT. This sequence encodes CASSPVSRADTQYF.